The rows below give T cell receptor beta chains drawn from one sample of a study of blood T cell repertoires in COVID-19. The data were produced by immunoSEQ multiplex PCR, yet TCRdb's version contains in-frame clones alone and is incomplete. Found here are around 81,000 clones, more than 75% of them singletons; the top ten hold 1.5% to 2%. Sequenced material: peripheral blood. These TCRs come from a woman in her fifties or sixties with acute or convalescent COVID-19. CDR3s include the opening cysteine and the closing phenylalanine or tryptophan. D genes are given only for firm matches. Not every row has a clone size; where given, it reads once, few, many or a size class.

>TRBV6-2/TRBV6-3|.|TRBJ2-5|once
CASSYLVGETQYF
TGTGCCAGCAGTTACTTAGTTGGAGAGACCCAGTACTTC
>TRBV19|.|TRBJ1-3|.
CASSIFQGGNTIYF
TGTGCCAGTAGTATATTCCAGGGAGGAAACACCATATATTTT
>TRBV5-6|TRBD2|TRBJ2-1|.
CASSLAGGGVAGAYNEQFF
TGTGCCAGCAGCTTGGCCGGGGGTGGAGTAGCGGGAGCTTACAATGAGCAGTTCTTC
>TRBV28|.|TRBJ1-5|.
CASSSGWQPQHF
TGTGCCAGCAGTAGCGGTTGGCAGCCCCAGCATTTT
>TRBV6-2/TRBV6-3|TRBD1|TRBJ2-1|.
CASSRQGAVVLNEQFF
TGTGCCAGCAGTCGGCAGGGGGCGGTCGTCTTAAATGAGCAGTTCTTC
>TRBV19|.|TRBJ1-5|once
CASSKGRGSRQQPQHF
TGTGCCAGTAGTAAAGGTCGGGGTAGCAGGCAACAGCCCCAGCATTTT
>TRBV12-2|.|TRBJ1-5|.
CASFGGSNQPQHF
TGTGCAAGTTTCGGAGGGAGCAATCAGCCCCAGCATTTT
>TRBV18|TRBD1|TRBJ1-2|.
CASSPVGQTNYGYTF
TGTGCCAGCTCACCTGTGGGACAGACTAACTATGGCTACACCTTC
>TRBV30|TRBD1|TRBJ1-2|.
CAWSRQGADYGYTF
TGTGCCTGGAGTAGACAGGGGGCTGACTATGGCTACACCTTC
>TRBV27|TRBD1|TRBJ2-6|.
CASSADPGQRSGANVLTF
TGTGCCAGCAGTGCAGACCCGGGACAGAGATCTGGGGCCAACGTCCTGACTTTC
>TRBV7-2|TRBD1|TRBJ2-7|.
CASSNGQGRGSYEQYF
TGTGCCAGCAGCAACGGACAGGGCCGGGGATCCTACGAGCAGTACTTC
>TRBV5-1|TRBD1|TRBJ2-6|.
CASSLESGQVFAGANVLTF
TGCGCCAGCAGCTTGGAGTCGGGACAGGTCTTCGCTGGGGCCAACGTCCTGACTTTC
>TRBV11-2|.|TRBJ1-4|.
CASSLIGADSVKLFF
TGTGCCAGCAGCTTAATAGGAGCGGACAGCGTAAAACTGTTTTTT
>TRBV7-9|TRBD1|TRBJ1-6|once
CASNSGQGGSSYNSPLHF
TGTGCCAGCAACTCGGGACAGGGGGGGAGCTCCTATAATTCACCCCTCCACTTT
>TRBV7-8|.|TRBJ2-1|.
CASSQTTGTPLGGQFF
TGTGCCAGCAGCCAAACAACAGGGACCCCTCTTGGGGGGCAGTTCTTC
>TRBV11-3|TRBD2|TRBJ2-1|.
CASSTGGSSYNEQFF
TGTGCCAGCAGCACCGGGGGGAGCTCCTACAATGAGCAGTTCTTC
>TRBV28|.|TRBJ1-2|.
CASSLSTGFNYGYTF
TGTGCCAGCAGTTTGTCCACAGGGTTCAACTATGGCTACACCTTC
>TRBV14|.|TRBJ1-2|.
CASSQDRGFYGYTF
TGTGCCAGCAGCCAAGACAGGGGTTTCTATGGCTACACCTTC
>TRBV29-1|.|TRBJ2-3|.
CSVFQRGSTDTQYF
TGCAGCGTTTTCCAACGAGGGAGCACAGATACGCAGTATTTT
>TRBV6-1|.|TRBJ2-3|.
CASSETAGLDTQYF
TGTGCCAGCAGTGAAACGGCAGGCCTGGATACGCAGTATTTT
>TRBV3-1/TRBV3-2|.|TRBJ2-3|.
CASSQGAISTDTQYF
TGTGCCAGCAGCCAAGGAGCGATTAGCACAGATACGCAGTATTTT
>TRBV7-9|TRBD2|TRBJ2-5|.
CASGASGEETQYF
TGTGCCAGCGGGGCTAGCGGTGAAGAGACCCAGTACTTC
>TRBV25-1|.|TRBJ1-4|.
CASSDPIGTPNEKLFF
TGTGCCAGCAGTGATCCTATCGGGACACCTAATGAAAAACTGTTTTTT
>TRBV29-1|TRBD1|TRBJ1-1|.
CSVDWTGNTEAFF
TGCAGCGTGGATTGGACAGGGAACACTGAAGCTTTCTTT
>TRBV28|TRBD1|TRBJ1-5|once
CASSLLTGTPQHF
TGTGCCAGCAGTTTATTGACAGGGACGCCCCAGCATTTT
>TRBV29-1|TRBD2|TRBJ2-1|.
CSVMPPGTSGRTYNEQFF
TGCAGCGTTATGCCTCCCGGGACTAGCGGGAGAACCTACAATGAGCAGTTCTTC
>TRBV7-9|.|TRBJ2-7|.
CASSLAQGGVGEQYF
TGTGCCAGCAGCTTAGCACAGGGTGGGGTCGGGGAGCAGTACTTC
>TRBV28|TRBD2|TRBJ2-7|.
CASNPPRGGSEQYF
TGTGCCAGCAACCCCCCGCGGGGGGGCAGCGAGCAGTACTTC
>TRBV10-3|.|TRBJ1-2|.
CAISSDSYGYTF
TGTGCCATCTCATCGGACAGCTATGGCTACACCTTC